The 31 T cell receptor beta chains given below trace back to one sample, sequenced in a study of cytomegalovirus exposure and HLA in healthy donors. Vbeta (60) and Jbeta (13) primers were used in the PCR. This table comes from immunoSEQ multiplex PCR, and its TCRdb copy is limited to in-frame clones, with some not included. This sample has 70,000 to 90,000 clones, with about four fifths found just once. Material for sequencing was PBMCs. The source is a male donor in good health and CMV-seropositive.

This rearrangement joins TRBV30 to TRBJ2-5, with D possibly being TRBD1 (6 bases). Trimming cost V 2 bases and J 6 bases, with 10 bases left between them. The germline V gene encodes CDR1 GTSNPN and CDR2 SVGIG (reference sequence). The CDR3 consists of 12 residues. The CDR3 is CAWSSGTQTQYF. CDR3 in DNA: TGTGCCTGGAGTTCGGGGACACAGACCCAGTACTTC.

The chain employs TRBV25-1 and TRBJ2-7; D is unclear. There are 12 residues in the CDR3. Between the trimmed V and J ends, which lost 7 bases and 5 bases, there was a span of 12 bases. The germline V gene has CDR1 MGHDK and CDR2 SYGVNS. CDR3 sequence reads: CASNEVGNEQYF. The DNA for the CDR3 is TGTGCCAGCAACGAGGTAGGCAACGAGCAGTACTTC.

V and J are TRBV30 and TRBJ2-7; D is perhaps TRBD1 (5 bases). The CDR3 has 14 residues. V was shortened by 1 base and J by 4 bases, with 14 bases between the two germline ends. Germline CDR1 GTSNPN, CDR2 SVGIG (reference sequence). CDR3 nucleotide sequence: TGTGCCTGGAGTGGATCGGGCAGGGTTTACGAGCAGTACTTC. Translation gives CAWSGSGRVYEQYF.

This clone was seen a single time. The chain employs TRBV5-6 and TRBJ2-3, with 10 positions matching TRBD2. The CDR3 runs 16 residues. Germline V gene lookup returns CDR1 SGHDT and CDR2 YYEEEE. The V segment lost 4 bases and the J segment 1 base; nucleotides outside the gene matches: 6. For the CDR3, the DNA is TGTGCCAGCAGCCGTCGGACTAGCGGAGGCACAGATACGCAGTATTTT. Translation gives CASSRRTSGGTDTQYF.

The chain uses TRBV6-1 and TRBJ2-6; D gene unclear. Trimming took 8 bases from V and 0 from J, leaving 5 bases between them. Germline V gene sequence: CDR1 MNHNS, CDR2 SASEGT. This CDR3 has 13 amino acids. The CDR3 DNA reads TGTGCCAGCGTCGTCTCTGGGGCCAACGTCCTGACTTTC. It encodes CASVVSGANVLTF.

The gene calls are TRBV5-1 and TRBJ2-3; 8 bases are a match to TRBD2. Germline values: CDR1 SGHRS, CDR2 YFSETQ. This CDR3 region has 17 residues. V was pared by 4 bases and J by 0 bases, with 10 bases of the junction left unmatched. DNA for the CDR3: TGCGCCAGCAGCCCGGGACTAGAAATCCTTAGCACAGATACGCAGTATTTT. Translation gives CASSPGLEILSTDTQYF. Complete variable domain (other parts from reference TRBV5-1 and TRBJ2-3): KAGVTQTPRYLIKTRGQQVTLSCSPISGHRSVSWYQQTPGQGLQFLFEYFSETQRNKGNFPGRFSGRQFSNSRSEMNVSTLELGDSALYLCASSPGLEILSTDTQYFGPGTRLTVL.

The J gene is TRBJ1-1, the V gene TRBV5-1; D is undetermined. V shed 4 bases and J shed 1 base, with 14 bases lying between them. The germline V gene encodes CDR1 SGHRS and CDR2 YFSETQ. The CDR3 contains 15 residues. The CDR3 spells CASSLSRVPNTEAFF. The CDR3 DNA follows: TGCGCCAGCAGCCTAAGTCGGGTGCCGAACACTGAAGCTTTCTTT.

V gene TRBV28 combines with J gene TRBJ2-5; TRBD2 matches 10 bases. CDR1 is MDHEN, CDR2 SYDVKM, per germline. This CDR3 has 15 residues. With 4 bases clipped from V and 5 bases from J, the junction kept 7 bases outside the gene matches. CDR3 amino acids: CASSSPLAGVETQYF. CDR3 in DNA: TGTGCCAGCAGTTCCCCTCTAGCGGGGGTTGAGACCCAGTACTTC.

V is TRBV7-8 and J is TRBJ2-5, with D unresolved. V was pared by 4 bases and J by 5 bases, with 11 bases between. The germline CDR1 and CDR2 sequences are SGHVS and FQNEAQ. The CDR3 has 13 amino acids. CDR3 nucleotide sequence: TGTGCCAGCAGCTCCCTCGTGAGGGAGACCCAGTACTTC. This codes for CASSSLVRETQYF.

This chain joins TRBV5-1 and TRBJ1-1; D gene uncertain. The CDR3 is made up of 16 amino acids. Germline values: CDR1 SGHRS, CDR2 YFSETQ. Deletions cut 1 base from V and 0 bases from J, with 13 bases between. The CDR3 spells CASSLSLASLNTEAFF. As DNA, the CDR3 is TGCGCCAGCAGCTTGAGCCTCGCTAGTCTGAACACTGAAGCTTTCTTT.

The chain uses TRBV6-5 and TRBJ2-3; 9 bases map to TRBD2. V was clipped by 6 bases and J by 5 bases; unmatched bases: 9. Germline assignment: CDR1 MNHEY and CDR2 SVGAGI. CDR3 length: 15 amino acids. The CDR3: CASRLNSGSGDTQYF. The CDR3 DNA reads as TGTGCCAGCAGGCTAAATAGCGGGAGCGGAGATACGCAGTATTTT.

The CDR3 nucleotides read TGTGCCAGCAGCCTAACAGGGTCCGTCGGCTACACCTTC. Translating it yields CASSLTGSVGYTF. V is TRBV9 and J is TRBJ1-2; TRBD1 is a possible D gene (6 bases). This CDR3 is built from 13 residues. The V end was cut by 4 bases, the J end by 8 bases, with 15 bases between. Germline CDR1 SGDLS, CDR2 YYNGEE.

The rearrangement uses TRBV7-2 and TRBJ2-2, with 7 bases that match TRBD2. V lost 5 bases and J lost 7; bases outside the gene matches: 10. The CDR3 length is 15 residues. Germline-derived CDR1 and CDR2 are SGHTA and FQGNSA. Here the CDR3 reads CASSPLTGGSGELFF. CDR3 coding DNA: TGTGCCAGCAGCCCCCTGACGGGAGGTAGCGGGGAGCTGTTTTTT. Full variable domain (missing parts from reference TRBV7-2 and TRBJ2-2): GAGVSQSPSNKVTEKGKDVELRCDPISGHTALYWYRQSLGQGLEFLIYFQGNSAPDKSGLPSDRFSAERTGGSVSTLTIQRTQQEDSAVYLCASSPLTGGSGELFFGEGSRLTVL.

The V call is TRBV27, the J call TRBJ2-2; D is uncertain. The germline CDR1 and CDR2 sequences are MNHEY and SMNVEV (reference sequence). The CDR3 runs to 14 residues. V was clipped by 4 bases and J by 0 bases, with 6 bases between them. The CDR3 DNA reads as TGTGCCAGCAGTTCGTACTCGAACACCGGGGAGCTGTTTTTT. Protein: CASSSYSNTGELFF.

The gene calls are TRBV7-6 and TRBJ1-2, with a tentative D call TRBD1 (6 bases). Looked up from germline, CDR1 is SGHVS and CDR2 is FNYEAQ. This CDR3 has 14 residues. V was clipped by 4 bases and J by 4 bases, with 13 bases between them. CDR3 amino acids: CASSSEQGLYGYTF. CDR3 sequence (DNA): TGTGCCAGCAGCTCCGAACAGGGCCTCTATGGCTACACCTTC.

The chain combines TRBV19 with TRBJ1-2; D gene uncertain. V lost 8 bases and J lost 1, with 5 bases in between. Germline assignment: CDR1 LNHDA and CDR2 SQIVND (reference sequence). The CDR3 has 11 amino acids. The CDR3 region is CASSDNYGYTF. The DNA of the CDR3 is TGTGCCAGTTCAGATAACTATGGCTACACCTTC.

The genes are TRBV18 and TRBJ2-7, with 8 positions matching TRBD1. Germline loops: CDR1 KGHSH, CDR2 LQKENI. V gave up 3 bases and J gave up 2 bases; unmatched junction bases: 6. This CDR3 is 15 amino acids long. The CDR3 DNA reads as TGTGCCAGCTCACCCCGGACAGGGCCCACCTACGAGCAGTACTTC. Its translation is CASSPRTGPTYEQYF.

This clone came up a few times. V usage is TRBV7-6 and J usage is TRBJ2-6; 9 bases map to TRBD1. The CDR3 is 21 residues long. Trimming removed 1 base from V and 4 bases from J; junction bases left unmatched: 17. The germline V gene has CDR1 SGHVS and CDR2 FNYEAQ. The CDR3, as DNA: TGTGCCAGCAGCTTAGGGTGGCGGGGACAGGGACCTAAGCCCGGGGCCAACGTCCTGACTTTC. Protein sequence: CASSLGWRGQGPKPGANVLTF.

This clone was seen just once. The chain combines TRBV5-5 with TRBJ2-5, with D tentatively TRBD1 (7 bases). V was shortened by 1 base and J by 2 bases, with 15 bases between the two germline ends. The CDR3 sequence is 16 residues long. Looked up from germline, CDR1 is SGHKS and CDR2 is YYEKEE (reference sequence). The DNA of the CDR3 is TGTGCCAGCAGCTTGTGGTGGCCAGGGGGGCAAGAGACCCAGTACTTC. Translated: CASSLWWPGGQETQYF.

This clone has a handful of counts. The chain carries TRBV6-1 and TRBJ2-7, with TRBD2 identical over 13 bases. V dropped 6 bases and J dropped 5; count of bases not matched to a gene: 7. The germline V gene encodes CDR1 MNHNS and CDR2 SASEGT. This CDR3 is built from 15 residues. CDR3 in DNA: TGTGCCAGCAGCGACGGACTAGCGGGAGTCCACGAGCAGTACTTC. Translating gives CASSDGLAGVHEQYF.

V usage is TRBV6-5 and J usage is TRBJ1-5; 7 bases line up with TRBD1. This CDR3 comprises 13 residues. Germline V gene lookup returns CDR1 MNHEY and CDR2 SVGAGI. The V gene end was trimmed by 6 bases and the J gene end by 5 bases; junction bases not matched to a gene: 4. CDR3 nucleotides: TGTGCCAGCAGCCGACAGGGAGATCAGCCCCAGCATTTT. This translates into CASSRQGDQPQHF.

A word on this clone: The junction departs from germline at one end; a sequencing error may be responsible. The rearrangement uses TRBV5-1 and TRBJ2-5, with a weak D call TRBD2 (6 bases). Gene TRBJ2-7 matches the end of the DNA better, so the J call may be wrong. The CDR3 sequence is 15 residues long. From germline, CDR1 is SGHRS and CDR2 YFSETQ. DNA of the CDR3: TGCGCCAGCAGGTTGGAGGGTGGGAGCTCCTACGAGCAGTACTTC. It is translated as CASRLEGGSSYEQYF.

The chain is built from TRBV7-7 and TRBJ2-5; D gene uncertain. Per the germline V gene, CDR1 is SSHAT and CDR2 is FNYEAQ (reference sequence). V was shortened by 2 bases and J by 5 bases, with 9 bases between the two germline ends. The CDR3 contains 13 residues. The CDR3 DNA reads TGTGCCAGCAGCTTATCAGGCCGGGAGACCCAGTACTTC. It specifies CASSLSGRETQYF.

The rearrangement links TRBV4-3 to TRBJ2-5, with D possibly TRBD2 on 7 matching bases. This CDR3 is 14 amino acids long. V dropped 4 bases and J dropped 1 base, with 10 bases sitting between them. Germline CDR1 is LGHNA and CDR2 is YSLEER. For the CDR3, the DNA is TGCGCCAGCAGCCGACGGGGGGCCCAAGAGACCCAGTACTTC. As protein: CASSRRGAQETQYF.

This sequence joins TRBV29-1 and TRBJ2-2, with 9 bases aligning to TRBD2. The J segment lost 7 bases and the V segment lost 6 bases, leaving 12 bases of the junction unmatched. Germline V gene data show CDR1 as SQVTM and CDR2 as ANQGSEA. The CDR3 is 15 residues long. CDR3 DNA sequence: TGCAGCGTAAAGGGGATAGCGGGAGCGAACGGGGAGCTGTTTTTT. Its translation is CSVKGIAGANGELFF.

Concerning this clone itself: This sample includes further DNA sequences coding for the same CDR3. The CDR3 DNA is TGTGCTGCTCAGAAAGCTAACTATGGCTACACCTTC. It encodes CAAQKANYGYTF. The rearrangement uses TRBV6-1 and TRBJ1-2; D not resolved. The length of the CDR3 is 12 residues. The germline V gene has CDR1 MNHNS and CDR2 SASEGT.

The V and J genes are TRBV7-8 and TRBJ2-1; 9 bases are a match to TRBD2. The CDR3 length is 15 residues. Germline loops: CDR1 SGHVS, CDR2 FQNEAQ. With 4 bases clipped from V and 5 bases from J, the junction kept 6 bases outside the gene matches. CDR3 amino acids: CASSSRGGVDNEQFF. DNA of the CDR3: TGTGCCAGCAGCTCGCGGGGGGGCGTAGACAATGAGCAGTTCTTC. Combining the CDR3 with reference TRBV7-8 and TRBJ2-1 gives the whole variable domain GAGVSQSPRYKVAKRGQDVALRCDPISGHVSLFWYQQALGQGPEFLTYFQNEAQLDKSGLPSDRFFAERPEGSVSTLKIQRTQQEDSAVYLCASSSRGGVDNEQFFGPGTRLTVL.

The chain carries TRBV19 and TRBJ2-4; D unresolved. V was shortened by 1 base and J by 0 bases, with 7 bases between the two germline ends. The CDR3 extends over 15 amino acids. The germline V gene has CDR1 LNHDA and CDR2 SQIVND (reference sequence). For the CDR3, the DNA is TGTGCCAGTAGTATAGTAGAATTAGCCAAAAACATTCAGTACTTC. It is translated as CASSIVELAKNIQYF.

This chain's CDR3 is CAISEDTRFEQYF. In nucleotides, the CDR3 is TGTGCCATCAGTGAAGACACTAGGTTCGAGCAGTACTTC. This chain joins TRBV10-3 and TRBJ2-7, with a tentative D call TRBD2 (5 bases). The CDR3 consists of 13 residues. V lost 3 bases and J 6 bases, leaving 12 bases between the germline ends. Per the germline V gene, CDR1 is ENHRY and CDR2 is SYGVKD.

The rearrangement joins TRBV4-2 to TRBJ2-1, with 8 bases fitting TRBD2. The trim removed 1 base at V and 6 bases at J, leaving 5 bases unmatched. This CDR3 region has 15 residues. In germline, CDR1 is LGHNA, CDR2 YNFKEQ. CDR3 region: CASSQVALAVNEQFF. The DNA for the CDR3 is TGTGCCAGCAGCCAAGTGGCACTAGCGGTCAATGAGCAGTTCTTC.

The chain carries TRBV30 and TRBJ2-7; TRBD2 is a possible D gene (6 bases). This CDR3 is 14 amino acids long. The V end lost 4 bases, the J end lost 0 bases, and 13 bases lay between the germline ends. Looked up from germline, CDR1 is GTSNPN and CDR2 is SVGIG (reference sequence). The CDR3 sequence is CAWTKSGSSYEQYF. CDR3 in DNA: TGTGCCTGGACAAAATCCGGGAGCTCCTACGAGCAGTACTTC.